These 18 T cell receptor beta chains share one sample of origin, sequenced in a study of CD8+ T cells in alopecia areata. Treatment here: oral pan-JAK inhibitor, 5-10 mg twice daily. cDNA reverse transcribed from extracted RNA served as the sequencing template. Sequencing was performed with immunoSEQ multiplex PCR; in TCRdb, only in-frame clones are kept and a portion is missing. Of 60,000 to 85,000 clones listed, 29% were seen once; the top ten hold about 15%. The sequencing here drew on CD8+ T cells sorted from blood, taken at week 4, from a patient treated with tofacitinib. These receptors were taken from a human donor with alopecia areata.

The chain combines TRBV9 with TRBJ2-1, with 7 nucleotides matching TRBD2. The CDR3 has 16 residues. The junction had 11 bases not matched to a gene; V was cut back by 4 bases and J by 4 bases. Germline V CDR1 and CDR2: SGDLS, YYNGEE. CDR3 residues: CASSPTRDYSYNEQFF. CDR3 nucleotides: TGTGCCAGCAGCCCGACCCGGGACTACTCTTACAATGAGCAGTTCTTC.

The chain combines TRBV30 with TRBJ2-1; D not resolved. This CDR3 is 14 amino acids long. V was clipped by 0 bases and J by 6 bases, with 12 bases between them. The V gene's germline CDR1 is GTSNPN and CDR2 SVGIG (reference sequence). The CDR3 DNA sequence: TGTGCCTGGAGTGTATCACAGATTATCAATGAGCAGTTCTTC. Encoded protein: CAWSVSQIINEQFF.

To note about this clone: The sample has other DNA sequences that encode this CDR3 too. CDR3 loop: CSVRDRDYEQYF. CDR3 DNA sequence: TGCAGCGTTCGGGACAGGGATTACGAGCAGTACTTC. V is TRBV29-1 and J is TRBJ2-7, with 9 bases fitting TRBD1. The CDR3 spans 12 residues. V dropped 5 bases and J dropped 4; count of bases not matched to a gene: 3. Germline V CDR1 and CDR2: SQVTM, ANQGSEA.

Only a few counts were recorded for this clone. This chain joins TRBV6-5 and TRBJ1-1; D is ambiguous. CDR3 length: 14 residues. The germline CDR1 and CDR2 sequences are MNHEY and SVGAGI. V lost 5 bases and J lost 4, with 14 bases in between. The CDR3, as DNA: TGTGCCAGCAGTATACAGCTTTATGGCACTGAAGCTTTCTTT. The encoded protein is CASSIQLYGTEAFF.

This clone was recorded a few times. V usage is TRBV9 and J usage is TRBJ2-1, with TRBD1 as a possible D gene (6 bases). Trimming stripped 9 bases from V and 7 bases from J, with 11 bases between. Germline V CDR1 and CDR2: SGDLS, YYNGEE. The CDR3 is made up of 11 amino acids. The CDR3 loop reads CATYGQNEQFF. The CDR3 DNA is TGTGCCACCTATGGACAGAATGAGCAGTTCTTC.

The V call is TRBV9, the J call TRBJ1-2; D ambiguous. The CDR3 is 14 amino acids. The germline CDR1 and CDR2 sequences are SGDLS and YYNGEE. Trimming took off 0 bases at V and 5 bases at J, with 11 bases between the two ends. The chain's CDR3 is CASSVGTAEYGYTF. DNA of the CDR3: TGTGCCAGCAGCGTAGGGACGGCAGAATATGGCTACACCTTC. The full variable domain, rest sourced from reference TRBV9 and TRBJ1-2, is DSGVTQTPKHLITATGQRVTLRCSPRSGDLSVYWYQQSLDQGLQFLIQYYNGEERAKGNILERFSAQQFPDLHSELNLSSLELGDSALYFCASSVGTAEYGYTFGSGTRLTVV.

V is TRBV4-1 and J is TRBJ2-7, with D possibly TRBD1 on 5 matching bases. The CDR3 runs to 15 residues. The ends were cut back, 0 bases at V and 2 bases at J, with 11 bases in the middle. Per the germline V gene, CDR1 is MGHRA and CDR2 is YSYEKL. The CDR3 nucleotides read TGCGCCAGCAGCCAAGAAGGGGTGGGGACCTACGAGCAGTACTTC. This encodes CASSQEGVGTYEQYF.

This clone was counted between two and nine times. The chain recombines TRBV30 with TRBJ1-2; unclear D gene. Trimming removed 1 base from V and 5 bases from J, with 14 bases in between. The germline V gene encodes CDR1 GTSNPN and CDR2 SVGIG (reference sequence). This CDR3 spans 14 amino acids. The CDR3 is CAWSGVETIYGYTF. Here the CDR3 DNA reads TGTGCCTGGAGTGGCGTGGAAACTATTTATGGCTACACCTTC.

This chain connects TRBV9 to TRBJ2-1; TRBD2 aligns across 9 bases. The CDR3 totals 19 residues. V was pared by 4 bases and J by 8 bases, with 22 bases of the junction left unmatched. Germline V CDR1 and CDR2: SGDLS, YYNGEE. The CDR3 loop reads CASSPYPSTGREGRDEQFF. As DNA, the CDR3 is TGTGCCAGCAGCCCGTACCCTTCCACCGGGCGGGAGGGCCGTGATGAGCAGTTCTTC. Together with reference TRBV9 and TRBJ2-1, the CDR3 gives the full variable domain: DSGVTQTPKHLITATGQRVTLRCSPRSGDLSVYWYQQSLDQGLQFLIQYYNGEERAKGNILERFSAQQFPDLHSELNLSSLELGDSALYFCASSPYPSTGREGRDEQFFGPGTRLTVL.

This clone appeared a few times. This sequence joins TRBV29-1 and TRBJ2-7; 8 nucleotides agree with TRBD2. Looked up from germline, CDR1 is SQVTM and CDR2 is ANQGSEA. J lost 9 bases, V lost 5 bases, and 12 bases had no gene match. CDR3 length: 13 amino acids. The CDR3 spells CSVWPSGSAGQYF. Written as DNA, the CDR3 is TGCAGCGTTTGGCCTAGCGGGTCGGCTGGGCAGTACTTC.

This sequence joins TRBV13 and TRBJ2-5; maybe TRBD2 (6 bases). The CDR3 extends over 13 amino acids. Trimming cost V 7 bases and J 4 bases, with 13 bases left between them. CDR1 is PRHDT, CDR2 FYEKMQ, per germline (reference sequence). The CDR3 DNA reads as TGTGCCAGCACTTGGAGGGTAGGAGAGACCCAGTACTTC. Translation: CASTWRVGETQYF.

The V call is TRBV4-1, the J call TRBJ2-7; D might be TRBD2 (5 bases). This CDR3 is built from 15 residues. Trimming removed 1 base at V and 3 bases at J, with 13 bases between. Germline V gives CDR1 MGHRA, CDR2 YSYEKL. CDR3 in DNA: TGCGCCAGCAGCCAAGTTTCGGGATCGTACTACGAGCAGTACTTC. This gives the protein CASSQVSGSYYEQYF.

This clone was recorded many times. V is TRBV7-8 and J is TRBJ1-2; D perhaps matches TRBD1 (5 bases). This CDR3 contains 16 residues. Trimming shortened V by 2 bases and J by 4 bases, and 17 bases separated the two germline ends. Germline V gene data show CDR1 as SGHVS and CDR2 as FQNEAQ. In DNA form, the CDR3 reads TGTGCCAGCAGCTTAAGGGGAGAGGGATCGGTCTATGGCTACACCTTC. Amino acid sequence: CASSLRGEGSVYGYTF.

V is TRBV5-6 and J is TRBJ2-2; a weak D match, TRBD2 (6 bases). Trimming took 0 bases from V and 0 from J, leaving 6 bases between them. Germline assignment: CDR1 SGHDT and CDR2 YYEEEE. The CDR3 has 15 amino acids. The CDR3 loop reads CASSLVAANTGELFF. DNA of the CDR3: TGTGCCAGCAGCTTGGTAGCGGCGAACACCGGGGAGCTGTTTTTT.

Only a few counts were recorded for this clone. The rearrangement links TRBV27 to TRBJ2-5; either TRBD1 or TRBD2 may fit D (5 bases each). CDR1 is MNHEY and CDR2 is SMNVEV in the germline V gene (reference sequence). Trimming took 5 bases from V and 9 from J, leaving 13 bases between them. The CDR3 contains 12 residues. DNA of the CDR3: TGTGCCAGCAGTCCAATCCGGGGACCCCAGTACTTC. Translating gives CASSPIRGPQYF.

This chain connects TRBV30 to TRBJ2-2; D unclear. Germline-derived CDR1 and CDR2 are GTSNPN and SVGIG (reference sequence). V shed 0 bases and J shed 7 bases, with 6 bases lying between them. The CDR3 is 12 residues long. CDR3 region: CAWSVYSGELFF. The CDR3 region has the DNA TGTGCCTGGAGTGTATACAGCGGGGAGCTGTTTTTT.

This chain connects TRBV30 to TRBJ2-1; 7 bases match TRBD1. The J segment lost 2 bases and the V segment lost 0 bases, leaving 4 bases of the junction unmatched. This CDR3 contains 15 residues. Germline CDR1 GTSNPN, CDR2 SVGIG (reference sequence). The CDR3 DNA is TGTGCCTGGAGTGTACGGGACAGACCCTACAATGAGCAGTTCTTC. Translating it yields CAWSVRDRPYNEQFF.

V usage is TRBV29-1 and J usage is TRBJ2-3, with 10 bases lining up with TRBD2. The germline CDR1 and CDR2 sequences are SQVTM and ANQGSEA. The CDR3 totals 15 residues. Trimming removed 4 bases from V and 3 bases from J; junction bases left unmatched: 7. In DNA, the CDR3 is TGCAGCGTTGTTAGAAGCGGGAGGGCGACAGATACGCAGTATTTT. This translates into CSVVRSGRATDTQYF.